A selection of T cell receptor beta chains follows, all from one sample in a study of blood T cell repertoires in COVID-19. Repertoires were generated with immunoSEQ multiplex PCR, while TCRdb's copy carries only in-frame clones and drops some. Here the sample spans around 170,000 clones, about 86% being singletons. Sequenced input: peripheral blood. All receptors derive from a man aged 25-45 years with active or convalescent COVID-19. CDR3s include the opening cysteine and the closing phenylalanine or tryptophan. The order of the fields is CDR3 protein, CDR3 DNA, D gene, clone size, V gene, J gene. D genes are given only for firm matches. Where a row states a size, it is once, few, many or the class of an expanded clone; other rows omit it.

CASSEASTIYF	TGTGCCAGCAGTGAAGCCAGCACCATATATTTT	-	-	TRBV6-1	TRBJ1-3
CATRKGQGGGADTQYF	TGTGCCACCCGAAAGGGACAGGGTGGGGGCGCAGATACGCAGTATTTT	TRBD1	-	TRBV15	TRBJ2-3
CASSEASGGTETQYF	TGCGCCAGCAGCGAGGCTAGCGGGGGGACGGAGACCCAGTACTTC	TRBD2	-	TRBV5-1	TRBJ2-5
CASSPTGGASKNIQYF	TGTGCCAGCAGTCCGACAGGGGGCGCATCCAAAAACATTCAGTACTTC	TRBD1	-	TRBV7-9	TRBJ2-4
CASSAGTGANSPLHF	TGTGCCAGCAGCGCCGGGACAGGGGCTAATTCACCCCTCCACTTT	TRBD1	many	TRBV5-6	TRBJ1-6
CASSHSQGSGYTF	TGTGCCAGCAGCCACTCCCAGGGTAGTGGCTACACCTTC	-	-	TRBV14	TRBJ1-2
CASSPLSSPGGSGNTIYF	TGTGCCAGTAGTCCCCTATCTTCTCCGGGGGGTTCTGGAAACACCATATATTTT	-	once	TRBV19	TRBJ1-3
CASSLVRTGDSPLHF	TGTGCCAGCAGCTTGGTACGGACAGGGGATTCACCCCTCCACTTT	TRBD1	-	TRBV5-5	TRBJ1-6
CASSLLKQGYEQYF	TGTGCCAGCAGTCTCCTTAAACAGGGGTACGAGCAGTACTTC	TRBD1	few	TRBV6-2/TRBV6-3	TRBJ2-7
CASSSTGGGSGYTF	TGTGCCAGCAGCTCGACAGGGGGCGGCAGTGGCTACACCTTC	TRBD1	-	TRBV7-3	TRBJ1-2
CASSVPTGGGHGTDTQYF	TGTGCCAGCAGTGTTCCCACGGGCGGGGGGCACGGCACAGATACGCAGTATTTT	TRBD2	-	TRBV6-1	TRBJ2-3
CATSDLTGGQETQYF	TGTGCCACCAGTGATTTAACGGGAGGGCAAGAGACCCAGTACTTC	TRBD2	once	TRBV24-1	TRBJ2-5
CASSPVGSTEAFF	TGTGCCAGCAGCCCTGTCGGGAGCACTGAAGCTTTCTTT	-	-	TRBV12-3/TRBV12-4	TRBJ1-1
CASSVVARGARAGSRDQPQHF	TGTGCCAGCAGCGTAGTAGCTCGGGGGGCCAGGGCCGGCTCTCGGGATCAGCCCCAGCATTTT	-	few	TRBV9	TRBJ1-5
CASSQSAGGGLGPQHF	TGCGCCAGCAGCCAAAGTGCAGGGGGCGGGTTAGGGCCCCAGCATTTT	TRBD1	-	TRBV4-1	TRBJ1-5
CASSESPGSLQPQHF	TGTGCCAGCAGTGAATCCCCAGGGTCCCTACAGCCCCAGCATTTT	-	-	TRBV2	TRBJ1-5
CASSLADRGGYGYTF	TGTGCCAGCAGCTTAGCAGACAGGGGGGGCTATGGCTACACCTTC	TRBD1	-	TRBV11-2	TRBJ1-2